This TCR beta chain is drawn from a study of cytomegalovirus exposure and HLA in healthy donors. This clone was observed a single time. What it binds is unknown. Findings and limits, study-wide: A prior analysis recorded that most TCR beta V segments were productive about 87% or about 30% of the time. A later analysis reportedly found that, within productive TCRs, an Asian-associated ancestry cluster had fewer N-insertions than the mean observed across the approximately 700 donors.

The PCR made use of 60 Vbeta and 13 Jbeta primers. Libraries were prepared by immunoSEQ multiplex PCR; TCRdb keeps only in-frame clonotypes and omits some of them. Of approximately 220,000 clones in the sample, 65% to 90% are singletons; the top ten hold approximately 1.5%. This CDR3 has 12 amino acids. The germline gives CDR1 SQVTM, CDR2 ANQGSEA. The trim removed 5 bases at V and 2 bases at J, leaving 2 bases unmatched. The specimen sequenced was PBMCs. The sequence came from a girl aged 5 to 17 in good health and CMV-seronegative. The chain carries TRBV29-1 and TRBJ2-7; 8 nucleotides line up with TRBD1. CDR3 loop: CSVRTGPYEQYF. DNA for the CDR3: TGCAGCGTTCGGACAGGGCCCTACGAGCAGTACTTC.